This entry features one T cell receptor beta chain sequence. What it binds is unknown. This sample is drawn from a study of T cell clonotyping in hematopoietic cell transplantation. Clones were read by immunoSEQ multiplex PCR, and TCRdb kept only the in-frame ones, dropping some. Among nearly 20,000 clones listed, approximately 79% were seen once. The CDR3 sequence is 17 residues long. The germline gives CDR1 SEHNR, CDR2 FQNEAQ (reference sequence). V lost 5 bases and J 1 base, leaving 19 bases between the germline ends. General study findings and limits: Without cell sorting, CD4 versus CD8 contributions remain unresolved. Few recipient clonotypes overlapped donors; over 95% were de novo at given depth. Recipient TCR diversity dropped after transplant; expanded clonotypes rose from day 30 to 180.

Material for sequencing was peripheral blood mononuclear cells. The TCR originated in a man in his 60s in good health. Some clones in this sample may be carry-over from other donors' samples. The genes are TRBV7-9 and TRBJ2-3; D may be TRBD1 or TRBD2 (7 bases each). The DNA for the CDR3 is TGTGCCAGCAGCCCCCGTCAGGGGGGGCACGGCACAGATACGCAGTATTTT. It translates to CASSPRQGGHGTDTQYF. Filled out from reference TRBV7-9 and TRBJ2-3, the complete variable domain reads DTGVSQNPRHKITKRGQNVTFRCDPISEHNRLYWYRQTLGQGPEFLTYFQNEAQLEKSRLLSDRFSAERPKGSFSTLEIQRTEQGDSAMYLCASSPRQGGHGTDTQYFGPGTRLTVL.